The sequence of this TCR beta chain was determined in a study of human T cells and chemical hapten exposure. Turning to the study itself: Readings were taken at 6 days from patch tests that had applied 0.01% DPC to the upper back. There were per-sample TCR yield variations, arising mainly from small pooled library volume differences.

Described time point: pre-sensitization, week 0. Treatment in this sample: therapeutic diphenylcyclopropenone sensitization with weekly scalp DPC. Blood, whole and unfractionated, served as the source for total RNA extraction. Study outcomes and limitations: Each of the donors had alopecia, so their immune responses may not resemble those of healthy people.

TCRdb ran MiXCR on the RACE reads and lists one entry per CDR3 protein. The sample shows roughly 100,000 distinct CDR3 sequences, 12% of them seen only once. CDR1 is DFQATT and CDR2 is SNEGSKA in the germline V gene (reference sequence). V was pared by 5 bases and J by 6 bases, with 4 bases of the junction left unmatched. This CDR3 spans 14 amino acids. Comment on this clonotype: The antigen is unknown.

V and J are TRBV20-1 and TRBJ2-1, with 13 bases identical to TRBD2. The sequences come from whole blood, collected in connection with sensitization to the hapten diphenylcyclopropenone (DPC). The source is a woman in her fifties or sixties with alopecia areata. Some clones in this sample may be carry-over from other donors' samples. CDR3 coding DNA: TGCAGTGCTGGGAGGACTAGCGGGAGCAATGAGCAGTTCTTC. Amino acid sequence: CSAGRTSGSNEQFF.